The clone carrying this T cell receptor (beta chain) was counted between two and nine times. Its antigen is not identified. These data belong to a study of graft-versus-host responses after intestinal transplantation. General study points: High graft-versus-host to host-versus-graft clonal ratios were found in allografts of patients who had graft-donor T cell macrochimerism. Early after transplant, HvG declines were associated with peak levels of circulating GvH clones. GvH clones occurred in recipient marrow; some first appeared in ileum or blood.

Some clones are missing from TCRdb's copy, which holds only in-frame ones; the method was immunoSEQ multiplex PCR. The data contain 35,000 to 40,000 clones, approximately 96% of them singletons. The germline V gene encodes CDR1 SGDLS and CDR2 YYNGEE. CDR3 length: 17 residues. Unmatched junction bases numbered 8, after V lost 4 bases and J lost 2 bases. The receptor was isolated from a human patient who received an intestinal transplant, so some T cells may come from the graft donor. V and J are TRBV9 and TRBJ2-6; 8 nucleotides line up with TRBD2. This specimen consisted of PBMCs, obtained 16 days after intestinal transplant. CDR3 sequence (DNA): TGTGCCAGCAGCCTCATCGGGAGGGACACTGGGGCCAACGTCCTGACTTTC. Encoded protein: CASSLIGRDTGANVLTF. Looking up the rest from reference TRBV9 and TRBJ2-6 gives the full variable domain: DSGVTQTPKHLITATGQRVTLRCSPRSGDLSVYWYQQSLDQGLQFLIQYYNGEERAKGNILERFSAQQFPDLHSELNLSSLELGDSALYFCASSLIGRDTGANVLTFGAGSRLTVL.